A selection of T cell receptor beta chains follows, all from one sample in a study of T cells in Graves' hyperthyroidism and ophthalmopathy. TCRdb re-called the multiplex PCR reads with MiXCR, one entry per CDR3 protein. Of around 760,000 distinct CDR3 sequences listed, approximately 40% are singletons. The specimen was blood. The source of these receptors is a woman between 40 and 50 years old with Graves' hyperthyroidism. Each CDR3 is given with its conserved first and last residue. Each record gives: clone size, D gene, J gene, V gene, CDR3 DNA, CDR3 protein. A D gene is named only where the DNA matches it firmly. Only some rows state a clone size, as once, few, many or a class for expanded clones.

abundance: many; d_gene: .; j_gene: TRBJ1-5; v_gene: TRBV20-1; CDR3nt: TGCAGTGCTAGAGCGCTGGGGTCGGGCAATCAGCCCCAGCATTTT; CDR3aa: CSARALGSGNQPQHF
abundance: few; d_gene: TRBD1; j_gene: TRBJ1-1; v_gene: TRBV19; CDR3nt: TGTGCCAGTAGTATCGGACAGGTGTCTCCGAACACTGAAGCTTTCTTT; CDR3aa: CASSIGQVSPNTEAFF
abundance: .; d_gene: TRBD1; j_gene: TRBJ1-2; v_gene: TRBV29-1; CDR3nt: TGCAGCGTTGACGACGGGGCGGACAGGGGGTTC; CDR3aa: CSVDDGADRGF
abundance: many; d_gene: TRBD1; j_gene: TRBJ2-2; v_gene: TRBV5-4; CDR3nt: TGTGCCAGCAGCCGAAGGACAGGGCTCACCGGGGAGCTGTTTTTT; CDR3aa: CASSRRTGLTGELFF
abundance: once; d_gene: .; j_gene: TRBJ1-6; v_gene: TRBV2; CDR3nt: TGTGCCAGCAGTGGGGAGGTCGGGTCAGGGCTCTATAATTCACCCCTCCACTTT; CDR3aa: CASSGEVGSGLYNSPLHF
abundance: .; d_gene: .; j_gene: TRBJ1-2; v_gene: TRBV12-3/TRBV12-4; CDR3nt: TGTGCCAGCAGTTTTCGGGGGCGGGCTTACATCTATGGCTACACCTTC; CDR3aa: CASSFRGRAYIYGYTF
abundance: many; d_gene: TRBD1; j_gene: TRBJ1-2; v_gene: TRBV14; CDR3nt: TGTGCCAGCAGCCCGACAGGGGCGTCCTATGGCTACACCTTC; CDR3aa: CASSPTGASYGYTF
abundance: .; d_gene: .; j_gene: TRBJ1-2; v_gene: TRBV7-9; CDR3nt: TGTGCCAGCAGCCCCCGGGGGGCAGCCTATGGCTACACCTTC; CDR3aa: CASSPRGAAYGYTF
abundance: few; d_gene: .; j_gene: TRBJ2-7; v_gene: TRBV7-2; CDR3nt: TGCGCCAGCAGCCAAGAATACTCCTACGAGCAGTACTTC; CDR3aa: CASSQEYSYEQYF
abundance: .; d_gene: .; j_gene: TRBJ1-2; v_gene: TRBV2; CDR3nt: TGTGCCAGCAGTTTAGGACAGACGATAGCTAACTATGGCTACACCTTC; CDR3aa: CASSLGQTIANYGYTF
abundance: many; d_gene: .; j_gene: TRBJ1-6; v_gene: TRBV10-1; CDR3nt: TGCGCCAGCAGCTCCGGGCCCTATTCACCCCTCCACTTT; CDR3aa: CASSSGPYSPLHF
abundance: .; d_gene: .; j_gene: TRBJ2-3; v_gene: TRBV29-1; CDR3nt: TGCAGCGTTGGTGTCGGGCACCTCAGCACAGATACGCAGTATTTT; CDR3aa: CSVGVGHLSTDTQYF
abundance: .; d_gene: TRBD1; j_gene: TRBJ1-2; v_gene: TRBV7-2; CDR3nt: TGTGCCAGCAGAAACAAGGACAGGGGAGGAGGCTACACCTTC; CDR3aa: CASRNKDRGGGYTF
abundance: .; d_gene: .; j_gene: TRBJ2-7; v_gene: TRBV7-8; CDR3nt: TGTGCCAGCAGCTTTAAGACAGACTACTACGAGCAGTACTTC; CDR3aa: CASSFKTDYYEQYF
abundance: many; d_gene: .; j_gene: TRBJ1-5; v_gene: TRBV15; CDR3nt: TGTGCCACCAGCATCGGTGGGGGTAGCAATCAGCCCCAGCATTTT; CDR3aa: CATSIGGGSNQPQHF
abundance: .; d_gene: TRBD1; j_gene: TRBJ1-5; v_gene: TRBV19; CDR3nt: TGTGCCAGCAAATACCTTCCGGGACAGGAAAATCAGCCCCAGCATTTT; CDR3aa: CASKYLPGQENQPQHF
abundance: few; d_gene: .; j_gene: TRBJ2-3; v_gene: TRBV11-3; CDR3nt: TGTGCCAGCAGCTCCTCACCTGGACAGACTAGCACAGATACGCAGTATTTT; CDR3aa: CASSSSPGQTSTDTQYF
abundance: .; d_gene: TRBD1; j_gene: TRBJ1-1; v_gene: TRBV25-1; CDR3nt: TGTGCCAGCAGTGAATTGGACAGGGCCTCCTCGAACACTGAAGCTTTCTTT; CDR3aa: CASSELDRASSNTEAFF
abundance: once; d_gene: .; j_gene: TRBJ1-6; v_gene: TRBV4-3; CDR3nt: TGCGCCAGCAGCCAATCTGACAATTATTCACCCCTCCACTTT; CDR3aa: CASSQSDNYSPLHF
abundance: .; d_gene: TRBD1; j_gene: TRBJ1-4; v_gene: TRBV28; CDR3nt: TGTGCCAGCAGTGAGGGACAGTTGATTCGCGAAAAACTGTTTTTT; CDR3aa: CASSEGQLIREKLFF
abundance: .; d_gene: .; j_gene: TRBJ2-1; v_gene: TRBV2; CDR3nt: TGTGCCAGCAGGACCAGACAGACCTTCACAGATGAGCAGTTCTTC; CDR3aa: CASRTRQTFTDEQFF
abundance: .; d_gene: .; j_gene: TRBJ2-5; v_gene: TRBV4-1; CDR3nt: TGCGCCAGCAGCCCAGTTTTTGAAACGGCTCAAGAGACCCAGTACTTC; CDR3aa: CASSPVFETAQETQYF
abundance: .; d_gene: .; j_gene: TRBJ1-2; v_gene: TRBV6-5; CDR3nt: TGTGCCAGCCTGACAGGACGGGGATACGGCTACACCTTC; CDR3aa: CASLTGRGYGYTF
abundance: .; d_gene: .; j_gene: TRBJ1-1; v_gene: TRBV10-3; CDR3nt: TGTGCCATCAGTGAGTCGGGAAGGGATCCTGAAGCTTTCTTT; CDR3aa: CAISESGRDPEAFF
abundance: many; d_gene: .; j_gene: TRBJ1-1; v_gene: TRBV7-2; CDR3nt: TGTGCCAGCAGCTTAATGGGTCTGAACACTGAAGCTTTCTTT; CDR3aa: CASSLMGLNTEAFF
abundance: few; d_gene: .; j_gene: TRBJ2-2; v_gene: TRBV2; CDR3nt: TGTGCTCTACGCAGGGATTCAGCCGGGGAGCTGTTTTTT; CDR3aa: CALRRDSAGELFF
abundance: .; d_gene: TRBD2; j_gene: TRBJ2-2; v_gene: TRBV28; CDR3nt: TGTGCCAGCAGCTCTGGGGGACTAGCGGGCTTGGGGGAGCTGTTTTTT; CDR3aa: CASSSGGLAGLGELFF
abundance: many; d_gene: .; j_gene: TRBJ2-7; v_gene: TRBV7-9; CDR3nt: TGTGCCAGCAGCTTAGTGGGGCGCCCCTACGAGCAGTACTTC; CDR3aa: CASSLVGRPYEQYF
abundance: many; d_gene: .; j_gene: TRBJ1-1; v_gene: TRBV5-1; CDR3nt: TGTGCCAGCAGCCAATCCTTGAACACTGAAGCTTTCTTT; CDR3aa: CASSQSLNTEAFF
abundance: many; d_gene: .; j_gene: TRBJ2-7; v_gene: TRBV7-2; CDR3nt: TGTGCCAGCAGCCCGCAGGGGAGGGGGCAGTACTTC; CDR3aa: CASSPQGRGQYF
abundance: many; d_gene: TRBD1; j_gene: TRBJ2-5; v_gene: TRBV13; CDR3nt: TGTGCCAGCAGTCGCCCGGTGGGACAGCAGTACTTC; CDR3aa: CASSRPVGQQYF
abundance: many; d_gene: TRBD1; j_gene: TRBJ2-7; v_gene: TRBV7-9; CDR3nt: TGTGCCAGCAGCCAGACACGGGACAGGGCCCTCGAGCAGTACTTC; CDR3aa: CASSQTRDRALEQYF
abundance: few; d_gene: .; j_gene: TRBJ2-7; v_gene: TRBV19; CDR3nt: TGTGCCAGTAGTATACCGGGGGCCGAGCAGTACTTC; CDR3aa: CASSIPGAEQYF
abundance: .; d_gene: .; j_gene: TRBJ2-7; v_gene: TRBV7-9; CDR3nt: TGTGCCAGCAGCCTGCAGGGGGGGCATGGCGAGCAGTACTTC; CDR3aa: CASSLQGGHGEQYF
abundance: .; d_gene: TRBD2; j_gene: TRBJ2-7; v_gene: TRBV7-2; CDR3nt: TGTGCCAGCAGCTTTTCCGTTACTAGCGGGATGGGAGAGCAGTACTTC; CDR3aa: CASSFSVTSGMGEQYF
abundance: .; d_gene: .; j_gene: TRBJ1-1; v_gene: TRBV9; CDR3nt: TGTGCCAGCAGCCCACGCGGAGCTTTAGGTGGCACTGAAGCTTTCTTT; CDR3aa: CASSPRGALGGTEAFF
abundance: .; d_gene: .; j_gene: TRBJ1-4; v_gene: TRBV29-1; CDR3nt: TGCAGCGTTCGAACTGCCGGGACGGATAATGAAAAACTGTTTTTT; CDR3aa: CSVRTAGTDNEKLFF
abundance: many; d_gene: .; j_gene: TRBJ2-7; v_gene: TRBV11-2; CDR3nt: TGTGCCAGCAGTCATGGGGTTTACGAGCAGTACTTC; CDR3aa: CASSHGVYEQYF
abundance: .; d_gene: .; j_gene: TRBJ1-3; v_gene: TRBV20-1; CDR3nt: TGCAGTGCGGATGACGGATTCTCTGGAAACACCATATATTTT; CDR3aa: CSADDGFSGNTIYF
abundance: .; d_gene: TRBD1; j_gene: TRBJ2-5; v_gene: TRBV6-1; CDR3nt: TGTGCCAGCGGACAGGGGGCTAGCGGGATCCCGGGACGTCAAGAGACCCAGTACTTC; CDR3aa: CASGQGASGIPGRQETQYF
abundance: many; d_gene: .; j_gene: TRBJ1-6; v_gene: TRBV5-8; CDR3nt: TGTGCCAGCAGCTTCGAAGGGCAGGGGAATTATTCACCCCTCCACTTT; CDR3aa: CASSFEGQGNYSPLHF
abundance: .; d_gene: TRBD1; j_gene: TRBJ1-6; v_gene: TRBV20-1; CDR3nt: TGCAGTGCTGGACAGGGGAATTCACCCCTCCACTTT; CDR3aa: CSAGQGNSPLHF
abundance: .; d_gene: .; j_gene: TRBJ1-4; v_gene: TRBV12-5; CDR3nt: TGTGCTAGTGGTTTGTCAAGAAGGGGGTTTGAAGAAAAACTGTTTTTT; CDR3aa: CASGLSRRGFEEKLFF
abundance: .; d_gene: .; j_gene: TRBJ1-6; v_gene: TRBV20-1; CDR3nt: TGCAGTGCTAGAGATTTGGGGAATTCACCCCTCCACTTT; CDR3aa: CSARDLGNSPLHF
abundance: few; d_gene: .; j_gene: TRBJ2-6; v_gene: TRBV6-5; CDR3nt: TGTGCCAGCGCCATATCTGGAGCTGGGGCCAACGTCCTGACTTTC; CDR3aa: CASAISGAGANVLTF
abundance: few; d_gene: TRBD1; j_gene: TRBJ2-6; v_gene: TRBV6-5; CDR3nt: TGTGCCAGCAGGGTGACAGGGGGTTCCTCTGGGGCCAACGTCCTGACTTTC; CDR3aa: CASRVTGGSSGANVLTF
abundance: many; d_gene: .; j_gene: TRBJ2-7; v_gene: TRBV7-2; CDR3nt: TGTGCCAGCAGCTTAGCGGGCAGCTTCGATGGGCACGAGCAGTACTTC; CDR3aa: CASSLAGSFDGHEQYF
abundance: .; d_gene: .; j_gene: TRBJ1-2; v_gene: TRBV4-1; CDR3nt: TGCGCCAGCAGCCAAGATTCGCGGGAGAACTATGGCTACACCTTC; CDR3aa: CASSQDSRENYGYTF
abundance: few; d_gene: .; j_gene: TRBJ1-5; v_gene: TRBV5-1; CDR3nt: TGTGCCAGCAGCTTGGGGCCCATGTGGTCGGGGAGCAATCAGCCCCAGCATTTT; CDR3aa: CASSLGPMWSGSNQPQHF
abundance: many; d_gene: .; j_gene: TRBJ2-7; v_gene: TRBV6-6; CDR3nt: TGTGCCAGCAGTTCACCGGACTCGTCCTACGAGCAGTACTTC; CDR3aa: CASSSPDSSYEQYF
abundance: .; d_gene: .; j_gene: TRBJ2-7; v_gene: TRBV10-3; CDR3nt: TGTGCCATCAGTGAGGGCGCTTCTTTTTCCTACGAGCAGTACTTC; CDR3aa: CAISEGASFSYEQYF
abundance: .; d_gene: TRBD2; j_gene: TRBJ2-5; v_gene: TRBV7-2; CDR3nt: TGTGCCAGCATCCAGACTAGCGGGAGGTACAATGAGCAGTACTTC; CDR3aa: CASIQTSGRYNEQYF
abundance: few; d_gene: TRBD2; j_gene: TRBJ2-3; v_gene: TRBV10-3; CDR3nt: TGTGCCATCAGTGAGACTAGCGGGAGTAGGGCAGATACGCAGTATTTT; CDR3aa: CAISETSGSRADTQYF
abundance: .; d_gene: TRBD1; j_gene: TRBJ1-1; v_gene: TRBV24-1; CDR3nt: TGTGCCACCAGTGACCGCGGGACAGACACTGAAGCTTTCTTT; CDR3aa: CATSDRGTDTEAFF
abundance: .; d_gene: .; j_gene: TRBJ1-2; v_gene: TRBV4-3; CDR3nt: TGCGCCAGCAGCCAAGAACGGGTGAACTATGGCTACACCTTC; CDR3aa: CASSQERVNYGYTF